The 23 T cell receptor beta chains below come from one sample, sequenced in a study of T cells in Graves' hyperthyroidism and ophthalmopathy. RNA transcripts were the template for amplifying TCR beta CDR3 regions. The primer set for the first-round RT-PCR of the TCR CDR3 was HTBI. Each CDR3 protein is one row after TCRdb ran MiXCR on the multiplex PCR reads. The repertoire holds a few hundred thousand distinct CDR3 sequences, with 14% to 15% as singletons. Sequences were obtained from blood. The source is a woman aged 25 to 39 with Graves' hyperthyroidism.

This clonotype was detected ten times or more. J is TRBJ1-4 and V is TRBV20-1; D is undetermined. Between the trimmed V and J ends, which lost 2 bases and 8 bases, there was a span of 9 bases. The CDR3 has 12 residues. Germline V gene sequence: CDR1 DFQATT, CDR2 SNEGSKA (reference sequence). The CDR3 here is CSARLGMEKLFF. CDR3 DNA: TGCAGTGCTAGACTCGGAATGGAAAAACTGTTTTTT.

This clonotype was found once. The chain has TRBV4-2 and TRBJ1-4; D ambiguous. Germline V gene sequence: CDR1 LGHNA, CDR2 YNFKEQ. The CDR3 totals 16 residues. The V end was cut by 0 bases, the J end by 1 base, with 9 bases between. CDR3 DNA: TGTGCCAGCAGCCAAGATCTAGGGTTAACTAATGAAAAACTGTTTTTT. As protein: CASSQDLGLTNEKLFF.

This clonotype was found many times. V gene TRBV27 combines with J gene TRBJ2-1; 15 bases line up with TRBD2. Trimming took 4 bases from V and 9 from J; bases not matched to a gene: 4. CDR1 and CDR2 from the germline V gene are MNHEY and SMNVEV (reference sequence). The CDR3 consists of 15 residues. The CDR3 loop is CASSSGTSGRSEQFF. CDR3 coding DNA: TGTGCCAGCAGTTCCGGGACTAGCGGGAGGAGTGAGCAGTTCTTC.

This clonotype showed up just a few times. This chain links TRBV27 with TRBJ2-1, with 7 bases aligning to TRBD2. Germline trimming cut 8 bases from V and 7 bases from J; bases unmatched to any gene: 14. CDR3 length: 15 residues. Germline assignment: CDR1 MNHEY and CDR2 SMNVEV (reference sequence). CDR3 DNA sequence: TGTGCCAGCGGGACTAACGGGCCCCAGGCAAATGAGCAGTTCTTC. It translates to CASGTNGPQANEQFF.

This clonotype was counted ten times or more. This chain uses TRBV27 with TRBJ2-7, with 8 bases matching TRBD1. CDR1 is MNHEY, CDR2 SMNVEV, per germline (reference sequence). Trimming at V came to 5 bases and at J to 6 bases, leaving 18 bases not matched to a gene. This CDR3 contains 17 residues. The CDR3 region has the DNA TGTGCCAGCAGTCCAGGGACAGGCTCCGGGATTATGGGCGAGCAGTACTTC. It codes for CASSPGTGSGIMGEQYF.

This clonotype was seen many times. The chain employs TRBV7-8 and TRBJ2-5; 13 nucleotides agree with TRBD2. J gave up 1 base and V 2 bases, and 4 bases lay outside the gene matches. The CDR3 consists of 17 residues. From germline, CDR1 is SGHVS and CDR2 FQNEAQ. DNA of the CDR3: TGTGCCAGCAGCTTAAAAACTAGCGGGAGGGCCCAAGAGACCCAGTACTTC. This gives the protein CASSLKTSGRAQETQYF.

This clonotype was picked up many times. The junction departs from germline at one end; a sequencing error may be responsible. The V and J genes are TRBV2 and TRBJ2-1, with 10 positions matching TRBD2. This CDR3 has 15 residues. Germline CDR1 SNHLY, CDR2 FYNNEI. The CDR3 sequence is CASIEGLAVPGEQFF. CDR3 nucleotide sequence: TGTGCCAGCATTGAAGGACTAGCGGTCCCTGGGGAGCAGTTCTTC.

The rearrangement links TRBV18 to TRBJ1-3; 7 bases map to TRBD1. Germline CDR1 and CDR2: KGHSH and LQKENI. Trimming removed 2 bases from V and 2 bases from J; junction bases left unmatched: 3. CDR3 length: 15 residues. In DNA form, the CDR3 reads TGTGCCAGCTCACCAGTTACAGGGGCTGGAAACACCATATATTTT. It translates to CASSPVTGAGNTIYF.

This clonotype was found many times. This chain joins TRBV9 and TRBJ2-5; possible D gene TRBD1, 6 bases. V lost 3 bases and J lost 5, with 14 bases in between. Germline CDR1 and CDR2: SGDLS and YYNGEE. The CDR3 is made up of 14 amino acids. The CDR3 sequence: CASSAQGTQETQYF. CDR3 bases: TGTGCCAGCAGCGCACAGGGTACGCAGGAGACCCAGTACTTC.

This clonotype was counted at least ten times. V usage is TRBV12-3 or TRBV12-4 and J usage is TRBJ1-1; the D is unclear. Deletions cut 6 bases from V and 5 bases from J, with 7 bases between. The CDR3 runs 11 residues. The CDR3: CASRVSTEAFF. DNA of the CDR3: TGTGCCAGCAGGGTCTCAACTGAAGCTTTCTTT.

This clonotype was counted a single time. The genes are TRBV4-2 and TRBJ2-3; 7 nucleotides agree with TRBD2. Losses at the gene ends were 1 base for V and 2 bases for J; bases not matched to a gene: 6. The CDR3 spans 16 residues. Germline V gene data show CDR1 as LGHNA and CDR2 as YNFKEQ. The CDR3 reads CASSQVAGLPTDTQYF. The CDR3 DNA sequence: TGTGCCAGCAGCCAAGTAGCGGGTCTACCCACAGATACGCAGTATTTT.

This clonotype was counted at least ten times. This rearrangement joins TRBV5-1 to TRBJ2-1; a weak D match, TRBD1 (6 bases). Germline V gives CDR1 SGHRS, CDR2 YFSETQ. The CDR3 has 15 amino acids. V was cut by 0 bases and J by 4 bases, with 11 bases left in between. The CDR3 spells CASSLEGDIYNEQFF. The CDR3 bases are TGCGCCAGCAGCTTGGAGGGGGACATATACAATGAGCAGTTCTTC. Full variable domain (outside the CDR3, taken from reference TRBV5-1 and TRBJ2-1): KAGVTQTPRYLIKTRGQQVTLSCSPISGHRSVSWYQQTPGQGLQFLFEYFSETQRNKGNFPGRFSGRQFSNSRSEMNVSTLELGDSALYLCASSLEGDIYNEQFFGPGTRLTVL.

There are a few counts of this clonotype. The CDR3: CSARGGYSSTGELFF. In DNA form, the CDR3 reads TGCAGTGCTAGAGGTGGTTATTCCAGCACCGGGGAGCTGTTTTTT. This sequence joins TRBV20-1 and TRBJ2-2; D not resolved. Germline values: CDR1 DFQATT, CDR2 SNEGSKA (reference sequence). The CDR3 is 15 amino acids. The V end lost 1 base, the J end lost 4 bases, and 13 bases lay between the germline ends.

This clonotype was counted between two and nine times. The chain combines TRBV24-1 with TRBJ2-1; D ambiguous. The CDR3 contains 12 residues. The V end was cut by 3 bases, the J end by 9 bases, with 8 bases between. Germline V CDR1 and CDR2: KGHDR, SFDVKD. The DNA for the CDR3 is TGTGCCACCAGTGATGGGCAAACTGAGCAGTTCTTC. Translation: CATSDGQTEQFF.

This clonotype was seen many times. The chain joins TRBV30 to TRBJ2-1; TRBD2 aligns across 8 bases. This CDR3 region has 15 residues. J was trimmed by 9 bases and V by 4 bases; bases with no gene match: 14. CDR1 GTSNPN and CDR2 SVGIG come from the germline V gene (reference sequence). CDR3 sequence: CAWKQGLVGGGEQFF. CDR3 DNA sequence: TGTGCCTGGAAGCAGGGACTAGTTGGAGGGGGTGAGCAGTTCTTC.

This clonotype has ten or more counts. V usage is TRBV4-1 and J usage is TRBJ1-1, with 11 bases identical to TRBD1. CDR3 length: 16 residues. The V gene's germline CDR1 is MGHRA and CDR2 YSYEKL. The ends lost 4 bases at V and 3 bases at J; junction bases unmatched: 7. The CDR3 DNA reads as TGCGCCAGCAGCCCCCGGCCGGGACAGGGGGACACTGAAGCTTTCTTT. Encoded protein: CASSPRPGQGDTEAFF.

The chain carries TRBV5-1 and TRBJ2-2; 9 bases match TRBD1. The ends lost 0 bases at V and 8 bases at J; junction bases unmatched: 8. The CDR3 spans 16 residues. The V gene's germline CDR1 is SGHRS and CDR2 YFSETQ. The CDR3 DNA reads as TGCGCCAGCAGCTTGGAAGGGACAGGGCCTTTGGGGGAGCTGTTTTTT. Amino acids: CASSLEGTGPLGELFF. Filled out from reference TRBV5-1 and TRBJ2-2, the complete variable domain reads KAGVTQTPRYLIKTRGQQVTLSCSPISGHRSVSWYQQTPGQGLQFLFEYFSETQRNKGNFPGRFSGRQFSNSRSEMNVSTLELGDSALYLCASSLEGTGPLGELFFGEGSRLTVL.

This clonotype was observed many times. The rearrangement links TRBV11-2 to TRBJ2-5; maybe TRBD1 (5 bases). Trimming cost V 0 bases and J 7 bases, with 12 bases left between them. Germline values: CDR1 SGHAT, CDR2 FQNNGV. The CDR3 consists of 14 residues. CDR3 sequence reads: CASSLEVGLGTQYF. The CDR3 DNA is TGTGCCAGCAGCTTAGAAGTGGGGCTCGGGACCCAGTACTTC.

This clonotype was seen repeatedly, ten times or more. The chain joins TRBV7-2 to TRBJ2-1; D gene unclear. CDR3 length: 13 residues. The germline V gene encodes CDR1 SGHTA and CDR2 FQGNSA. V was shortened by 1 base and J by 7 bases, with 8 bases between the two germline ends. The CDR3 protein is CASSLETLNEQFF. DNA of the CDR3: TGTGCCAGCAGCTTAGAAACTCTTAATGAGCAGTTCTTC.

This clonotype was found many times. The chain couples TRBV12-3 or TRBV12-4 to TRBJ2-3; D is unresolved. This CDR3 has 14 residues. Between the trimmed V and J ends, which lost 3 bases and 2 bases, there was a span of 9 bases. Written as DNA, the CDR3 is TGTGCCAGCAGTTTCGAGCAGGACACAGATACGCAGTATTTT. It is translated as CASSFEQDTDTQYF.

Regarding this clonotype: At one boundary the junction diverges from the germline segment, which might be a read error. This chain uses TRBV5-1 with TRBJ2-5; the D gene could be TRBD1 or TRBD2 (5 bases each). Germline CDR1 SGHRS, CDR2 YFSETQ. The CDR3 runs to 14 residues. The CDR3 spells CASSSLGTPETQYF. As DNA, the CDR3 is TGTGCCAGCAGCTCGTTAGGGACCCCAGAGACCCAGTACTTC.

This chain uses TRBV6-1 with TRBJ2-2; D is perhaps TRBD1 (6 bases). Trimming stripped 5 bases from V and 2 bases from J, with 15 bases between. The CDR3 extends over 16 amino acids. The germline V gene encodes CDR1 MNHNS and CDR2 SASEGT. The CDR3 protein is CASSQSGHYNTGELFF. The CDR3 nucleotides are TGTGCCAGCAGTCAGTCGGGACATTATAACACCGGGGAGCTGTTTTTT.

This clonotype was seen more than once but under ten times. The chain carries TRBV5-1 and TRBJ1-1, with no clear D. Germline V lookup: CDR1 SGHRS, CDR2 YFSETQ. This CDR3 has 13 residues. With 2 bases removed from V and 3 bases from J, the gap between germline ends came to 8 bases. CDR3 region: CASSFSEYTEAFF. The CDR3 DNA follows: TGCGCCAGCAGCTTTTCCGAGTACACTGAAGCTTTCTTT.